These T cell receptor beta chains were read from a single sample in a study of PD-L1 blockade in urothelial cancer. The protocol was immunoSEQ multiplex PCR, while the TCRdb copy is restricted to in-frame clones and leaves out a portion. The sample shows tens of thousands of clones, roughly four fifths of them seen only once. Sequences were derived from PBMCs, sampled around atezolizumab (anti-PD-L1) treatment. These receptors originate from a man aged 70-80 years with urothelial cancer. The CDR3 runs from the conserved cysteine through the conserved F or W. The order of the fields is V gene, D gene, J gene, CDR3 DNA, CDR3 protein. A D gene is named only where the DNA matches it firmly.

v_call: TRBV7-2; d_call: TRBD2; j_call: TRBJ2-1; cdr3_nt: TGTGCCAGCAGCATCAGCGGGGGGGCGGTTAATGAGCAGTTCTTC; cdr3_aa: CASSISGGAVNEQFF
v_call: TRBV18; d_call: NA; j_call: TRBJ2-7; cdr3_nt: TGTGCCAGCTCACTCCTGCGGAACGACGAGCAGTACTTC; cdr3_aa: CASSLLRNDEQYF
v_call: TRBV19; d_call: NA; j_call: TRBJ1-1; cdr3_nt: TGTGCCAGTAGTACGACCAGGGGAGTCACTGAAGCTTTCTTT; cdr3_aa: CASSTTRGVTEAFF